Detailed here is one T cell receptor (beta chain). Its cognate antigen is unknown. The V end was cut by 2 bases, the J end by 6 bases, with 20 bases between. Germline loops: CDR1 SGHRS, CDR2 YFSETQ. The CDR3 consists of 16 residues. The data were obtained in a study of regulatory T cells in long-lasting Graves disease. Points from the study as a whole: Persistent disease was characterized by preferential usage of TRBV28, TRBJ1-2 and TRBJ2-5.

Time point specified: persistent/refractory GD, antithyroid drugs over 5 years with positive TRAb. With RNA extracted from PBMCs as input, the TCR library was made. Arm-PCR of CDR3 regions with iRepertoire HTBI primers generated TCR beta libraries. A single record per CDR3 protein comes from TCRdb applying MiXCR to the multiplex PCR reads. The table records more than 650,000 distinct CDR3 sequences, approximately 31% of them present only once. This clonotype originated in a female donor with Graves disease. The sequences come from peripheral blood mononuclear cells (PBMCs), collected when the disease was refractory, from a patient treated with antithyroid drugs. The chain uses TRBV5-1 and TRBJ1-2, with D possibly TRBD1 on 6 matching bases. This chain's CDR3 is CASSFGQGGAVDGYTF. DNA for the CDR3: TGCGCCAGCAGCTTCGGCCAAGGGGGGGCGGTGGATGGCTACACCTTC. Drawing the rest from reference TRBV5-1 and TRBJ1-2, the complete variable domain is KAGVTQTPRYLIKTRGQQVTLSCSPISGHRSVSWYQQTPGQGLQFLFEYFSETQRNKGNFPGRFSGRQFSNSRSEMNVSTLELGDSALYLCASSFGQGGAVDGYTFGSGTRLTVV.